This T cell receptor (beta chain) appears in the sequencing data of a study of Graves' ophthalmopathy and Graves' hyperthyroidism. General study results and limits: Blood shared most expanded thyroid clonotypes above 0.001 frequency.

As the template, RNA transcripts were used to amplify TCR beta CDR3 regions. After a first-round RT-PCR with HTBI primers, a second-round multiplex PCR was run. Via MiXCR, TCRdb re-called the multiplex PCR reads, giving one row per CDR3 protein. Here the sample spans roughly 500,000 distinct CDR3 sequences, approximately 15% being singletons. This clonotype was seen repeatedly, ten times or more. Its antigen is currently unknown. Ophthalmopathy donors showed moderate-to-severe activity, CAS ≥3, NOSPECS ≥4 and a duration under 3 months. Looked up from germline, CDR1 is MNHNS and CDR2 is SASEGT. The CDR3 is 15 amino acids. Deletions cut 4 bases from V and 0 bases from J, with 12 bases between.

The J gene is TRBJ2-5, the V gene TRBV6-1; D remains unclear. Input material: blood. This clonotype originated in a woman between 25 and 40 years old with Graves' ophthalmopathy. This CDR3 is CASSGRFTYQETQYF. CDR3 DNA sequence: TGTGCCAGCAGTGGCCGCTTTACGTACCAAGAGACCCAGTACTTC.